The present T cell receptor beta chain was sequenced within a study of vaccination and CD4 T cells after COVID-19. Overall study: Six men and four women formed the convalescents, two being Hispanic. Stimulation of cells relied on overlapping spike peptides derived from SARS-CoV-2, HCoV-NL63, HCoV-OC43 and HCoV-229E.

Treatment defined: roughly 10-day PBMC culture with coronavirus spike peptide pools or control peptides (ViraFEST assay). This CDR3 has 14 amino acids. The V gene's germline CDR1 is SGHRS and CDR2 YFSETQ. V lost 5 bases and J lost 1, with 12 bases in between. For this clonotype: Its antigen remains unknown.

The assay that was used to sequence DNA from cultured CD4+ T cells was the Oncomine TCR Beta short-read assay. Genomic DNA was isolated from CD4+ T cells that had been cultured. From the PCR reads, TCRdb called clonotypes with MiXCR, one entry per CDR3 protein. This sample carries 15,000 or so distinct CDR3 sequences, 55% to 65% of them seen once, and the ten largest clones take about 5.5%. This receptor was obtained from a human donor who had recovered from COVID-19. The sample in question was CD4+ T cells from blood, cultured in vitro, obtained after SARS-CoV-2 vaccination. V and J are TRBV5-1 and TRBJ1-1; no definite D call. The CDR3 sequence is CASRRYEANTEAFF. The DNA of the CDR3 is TGCGCCAGCAGGCGATATGAGGCGAACACTGAAGCTTTCTTT.